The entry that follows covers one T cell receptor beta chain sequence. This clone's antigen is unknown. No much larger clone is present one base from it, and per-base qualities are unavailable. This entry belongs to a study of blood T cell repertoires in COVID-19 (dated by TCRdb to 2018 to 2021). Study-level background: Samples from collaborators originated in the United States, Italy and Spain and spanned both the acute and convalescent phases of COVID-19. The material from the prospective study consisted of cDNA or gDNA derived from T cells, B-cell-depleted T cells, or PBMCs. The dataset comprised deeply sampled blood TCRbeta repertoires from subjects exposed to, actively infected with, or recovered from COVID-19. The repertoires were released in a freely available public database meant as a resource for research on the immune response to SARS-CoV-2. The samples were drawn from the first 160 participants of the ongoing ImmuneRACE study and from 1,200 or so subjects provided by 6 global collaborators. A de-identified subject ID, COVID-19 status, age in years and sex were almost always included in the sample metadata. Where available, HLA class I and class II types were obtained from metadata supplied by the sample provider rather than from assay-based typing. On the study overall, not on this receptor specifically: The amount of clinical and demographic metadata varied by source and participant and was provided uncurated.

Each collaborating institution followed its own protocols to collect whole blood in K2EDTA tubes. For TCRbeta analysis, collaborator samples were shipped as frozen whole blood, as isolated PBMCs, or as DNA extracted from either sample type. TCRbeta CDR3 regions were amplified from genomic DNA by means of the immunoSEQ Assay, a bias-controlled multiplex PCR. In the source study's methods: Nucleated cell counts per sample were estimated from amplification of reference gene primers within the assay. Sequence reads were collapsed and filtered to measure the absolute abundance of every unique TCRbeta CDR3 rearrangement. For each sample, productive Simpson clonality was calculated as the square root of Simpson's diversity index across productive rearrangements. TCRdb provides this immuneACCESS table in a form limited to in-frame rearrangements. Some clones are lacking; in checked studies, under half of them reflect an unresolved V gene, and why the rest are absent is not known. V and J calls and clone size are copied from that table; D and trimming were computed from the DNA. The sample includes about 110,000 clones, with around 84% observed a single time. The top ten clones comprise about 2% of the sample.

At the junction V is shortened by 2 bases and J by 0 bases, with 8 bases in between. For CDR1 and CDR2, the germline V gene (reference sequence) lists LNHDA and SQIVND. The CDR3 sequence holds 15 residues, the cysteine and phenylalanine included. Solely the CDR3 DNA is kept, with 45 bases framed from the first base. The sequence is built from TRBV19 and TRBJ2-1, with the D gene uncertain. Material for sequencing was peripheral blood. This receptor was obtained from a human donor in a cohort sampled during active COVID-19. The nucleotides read TGTGCCAGTAGTATACAGGCTAACTCCTACAATGAGCAGTTCTTC. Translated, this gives CASSIQANSYNEQFF. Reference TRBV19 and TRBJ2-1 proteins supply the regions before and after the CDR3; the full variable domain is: DGGITQSPKYLFRKEGQNVTLSCEQNLNHDAMYWYRQDPGQGLRLIYYSQIVNDFQKGDIAEGYSVSREKKESFPLTVTSAQKNPTAFYLCASSIQANSYNEQFFGPGTRLTVL.